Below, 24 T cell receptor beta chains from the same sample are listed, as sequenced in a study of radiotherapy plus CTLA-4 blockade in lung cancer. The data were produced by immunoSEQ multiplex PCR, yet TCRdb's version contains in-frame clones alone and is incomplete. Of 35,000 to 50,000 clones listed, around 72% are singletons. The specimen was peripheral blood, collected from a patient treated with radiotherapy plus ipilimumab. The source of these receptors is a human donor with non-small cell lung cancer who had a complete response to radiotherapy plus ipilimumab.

For the CDR3, the DNA is TGTGCCAGCAGCCAAGATTCGGGGATATCGCCCAAATATGGCTACACCTTC. Its translation is CASSQDSGISPKYGYTF. The V and J genes are TRBV4-2 and TRBJ1-2, with D unclear. The length of the CDR3 is 17 residues. V lost 0 bases and J 5 bases, leaving 19 bases between the germline ends. CDR1 LGHNA and CDR2 YNFKEQ come from the germline V gene.

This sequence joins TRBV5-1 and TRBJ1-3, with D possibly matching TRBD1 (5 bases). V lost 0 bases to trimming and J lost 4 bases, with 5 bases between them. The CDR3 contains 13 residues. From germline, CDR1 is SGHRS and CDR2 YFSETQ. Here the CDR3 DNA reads TGCGCCAGCAGCTTGGACAGGGGAAACACCATATATTTT. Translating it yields CASSLDRGNTIYF. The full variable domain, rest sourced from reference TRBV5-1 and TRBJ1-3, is KAGVTQTPRYLIKTRGQQVTLSCSPISGHRSVSWYQQTPGQGLQFLFEYFSETQRNKGNFPGRFSGRQFSNSRSEMNVSTLELGDSALYLCASSLDRGNTIYFGEGSWLTVV.

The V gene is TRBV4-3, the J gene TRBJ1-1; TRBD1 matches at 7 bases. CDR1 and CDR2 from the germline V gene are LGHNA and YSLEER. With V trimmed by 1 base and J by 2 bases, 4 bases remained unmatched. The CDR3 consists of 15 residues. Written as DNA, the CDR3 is TGCGCCAGCAGCCAAGGGGCAGGGGGAAACACTGAAGCTTTCTTT. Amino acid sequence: CASSQGAGGNTEAFF.

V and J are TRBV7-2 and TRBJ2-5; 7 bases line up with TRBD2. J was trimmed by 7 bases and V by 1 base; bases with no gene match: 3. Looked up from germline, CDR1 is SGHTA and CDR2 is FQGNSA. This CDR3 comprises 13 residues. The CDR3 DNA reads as TGTGCCAGCAGCTTAGTCCCGGGGGGGACCCAGTACTTC. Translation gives CASSLVPGGTQYF.

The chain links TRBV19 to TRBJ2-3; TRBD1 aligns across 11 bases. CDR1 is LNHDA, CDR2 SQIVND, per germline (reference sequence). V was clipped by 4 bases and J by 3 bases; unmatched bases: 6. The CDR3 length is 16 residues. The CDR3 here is CASSTGQGVRTDTQYF. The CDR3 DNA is TGTGCCAGTAGTACGGGACAGGGGGTACGGACAGATACGCAGTATTTT.

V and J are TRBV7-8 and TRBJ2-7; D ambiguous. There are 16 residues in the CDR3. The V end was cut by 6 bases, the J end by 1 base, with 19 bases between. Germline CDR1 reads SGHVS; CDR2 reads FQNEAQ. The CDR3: CASSLSRHALSYEQYF. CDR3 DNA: TGTGCCAGCAGTCTTAGTCGACATGCCCTATCCTACGAGCAGTACTTC.

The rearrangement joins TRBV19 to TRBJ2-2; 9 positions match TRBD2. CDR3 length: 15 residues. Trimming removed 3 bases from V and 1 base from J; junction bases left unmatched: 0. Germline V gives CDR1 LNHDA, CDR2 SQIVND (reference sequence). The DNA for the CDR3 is TGTGCCAGTAGTATGCGGGGGGGGAACACCGGGGAGCTGTTTTTT. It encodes CASSMRGGNTGELFF.

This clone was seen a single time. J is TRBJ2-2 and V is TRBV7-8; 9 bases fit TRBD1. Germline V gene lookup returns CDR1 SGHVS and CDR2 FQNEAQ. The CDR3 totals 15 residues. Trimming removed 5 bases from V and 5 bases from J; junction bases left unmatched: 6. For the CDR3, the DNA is TGTGCCAGCAGCCCCCGACAGGGGGGAACCGGGGAGCTGTTTTTT. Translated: CASSPRQGGTGELFF.

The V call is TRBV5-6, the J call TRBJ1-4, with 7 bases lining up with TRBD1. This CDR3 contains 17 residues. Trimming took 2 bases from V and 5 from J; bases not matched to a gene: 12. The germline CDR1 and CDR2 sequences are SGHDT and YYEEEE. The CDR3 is CASSFDSTGLRNEKLFF. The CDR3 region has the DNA TGTGCCAGCAGCTTCGATTCGACAGGGCTTCGAAATGAAAAACTGTTTTTT.

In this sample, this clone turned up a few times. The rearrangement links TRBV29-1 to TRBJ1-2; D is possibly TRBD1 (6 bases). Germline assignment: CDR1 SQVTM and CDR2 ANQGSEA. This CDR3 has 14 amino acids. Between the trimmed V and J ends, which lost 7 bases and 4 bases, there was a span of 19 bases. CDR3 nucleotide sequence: TGCAGCGCCGAGAGGGGGGGCGGCGGCTATGGCTACACCTTC. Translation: CSAERGGGGYGYTF.

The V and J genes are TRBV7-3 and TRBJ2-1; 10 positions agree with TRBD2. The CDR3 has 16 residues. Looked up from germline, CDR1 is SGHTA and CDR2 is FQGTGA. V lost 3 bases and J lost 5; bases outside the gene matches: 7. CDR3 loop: CASSLGLGLADNEQFF. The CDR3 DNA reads TGTGCCAGCAGCTTGGGACTTGGACTAGCGGACAATGAGCAGTTCTTC.

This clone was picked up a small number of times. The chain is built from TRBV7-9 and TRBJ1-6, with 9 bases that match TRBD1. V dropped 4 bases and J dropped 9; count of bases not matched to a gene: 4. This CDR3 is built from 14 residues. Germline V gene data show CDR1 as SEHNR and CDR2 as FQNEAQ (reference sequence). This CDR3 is CASSSTGGSSPLHF. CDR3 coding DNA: TGTGCCAGCAGCTCCACAGGGGGCTCTTCACCCCTCCACTTT.

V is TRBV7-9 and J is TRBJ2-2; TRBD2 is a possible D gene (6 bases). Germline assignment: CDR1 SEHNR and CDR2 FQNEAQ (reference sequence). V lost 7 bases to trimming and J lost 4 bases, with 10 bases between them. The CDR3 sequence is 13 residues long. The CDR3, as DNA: TGTGCCAGCACTATTAGCGGCACCGGGGAGCTGTTTTTT. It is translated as CASTISGTGELFF.

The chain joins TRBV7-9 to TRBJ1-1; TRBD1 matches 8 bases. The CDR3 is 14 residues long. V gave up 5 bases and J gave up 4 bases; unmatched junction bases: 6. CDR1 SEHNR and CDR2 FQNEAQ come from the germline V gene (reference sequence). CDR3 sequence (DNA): TGTGCCAGCAGCCTAAGACAGGGGAGCACTGAAGCTTTCTTT. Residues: CASSLRQGSTEAFF.

The CDR3 spells CASSQDSFTPYEQYF. The DNA of the CDR3 is TGCGCCAGCAGCCAGGACAGTTTTACACCCTACGAGCAGTACTTC. The V call is TRBV10-1, the J call TRBJ2-7; the D gene is possibly TRBD1 (6 bases). Trimming left V 6 bases short and J 2 bases short, with 17 bases between. This CDR3 region has 15 residues. The germline V gene encodes CDR1 WNHNN and CDR2 SYGVQD (reference sequence).

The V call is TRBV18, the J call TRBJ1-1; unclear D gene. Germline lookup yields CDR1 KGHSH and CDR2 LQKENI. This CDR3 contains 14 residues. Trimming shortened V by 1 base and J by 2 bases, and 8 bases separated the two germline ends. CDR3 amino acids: CASSPQRSNTEAFF. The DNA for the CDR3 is TGTGCCAGCTCACCACAGCGATCAAACACTGAAGCTTTCTTT. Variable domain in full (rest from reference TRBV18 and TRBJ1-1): NAGVMQNPRHLVRRRGQEARLRCSPMKGHSHVYWYRQLPEEGLKFMVYLQKENIIDESGMPKERFSAEFPKEGPSILRIQQVVRGDSAAYFCASSPQRSNTEAFFGQGTRLTVV.

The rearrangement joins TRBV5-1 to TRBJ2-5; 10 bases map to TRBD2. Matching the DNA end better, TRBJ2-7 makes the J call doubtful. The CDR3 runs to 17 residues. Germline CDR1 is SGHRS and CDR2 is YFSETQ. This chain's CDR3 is CASSLVAQLAGSYEQYF. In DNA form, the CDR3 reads TGCGCCAGCAGCTTGGTGGCCCAACTAGCGGGGTCCTACGAGCAGTACTTC.

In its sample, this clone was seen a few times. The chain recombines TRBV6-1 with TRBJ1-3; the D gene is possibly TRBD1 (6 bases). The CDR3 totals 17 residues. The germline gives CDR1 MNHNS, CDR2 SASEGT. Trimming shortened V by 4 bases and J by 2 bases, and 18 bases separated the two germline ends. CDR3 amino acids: CASSVTRGILTGNTIYF. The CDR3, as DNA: TGTGCCAGCAGTGTAACAAGGGGGATTTTAACTGGAAACACCATATATTTT.

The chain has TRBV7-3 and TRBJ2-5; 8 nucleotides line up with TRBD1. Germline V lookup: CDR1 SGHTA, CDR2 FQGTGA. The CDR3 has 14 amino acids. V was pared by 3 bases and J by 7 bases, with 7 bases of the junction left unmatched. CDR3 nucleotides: TGTGCCAGCAGCTTGACAGGGGCCCATCGGACCCAGTACTTC. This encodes CASSLTGAHRTQYF. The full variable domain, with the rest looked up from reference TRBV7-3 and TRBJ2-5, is GAGVSQTPSNKVTEKGKYVELRCDPISGHTALYWYRQSLGQGPEFLIYFQGTGAADDSGLPNDRFFAVRPEGSVSTLKIQRTERGDSAVYLCASSLTGAHRTQYFGPGTRLLVL.

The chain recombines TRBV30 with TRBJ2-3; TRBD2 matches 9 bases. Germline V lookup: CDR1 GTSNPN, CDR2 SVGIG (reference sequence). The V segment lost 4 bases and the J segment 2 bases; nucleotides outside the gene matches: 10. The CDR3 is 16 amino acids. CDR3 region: CAWTRGGAVTTDTQYF. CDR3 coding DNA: TGTGCCTGGACCCGCGGGGGGGCCGTTACCACAGATACGCAGTATTTT.

CDR3 in DNA: TGTGCCAGCAGTGAACAGTACAATGAGCAGTTCTTC. Translating gives CASSEQYNEQFF. The chain combines TRBV6-1 with TRBJ2-1; D is unresolved. In germline, CDR1 is MNHNS, CDR2 SASEGT. V gave up 2 bases and J gave up 4 bases, with 3 bases separating them. The CDR3 is 12 residues long.

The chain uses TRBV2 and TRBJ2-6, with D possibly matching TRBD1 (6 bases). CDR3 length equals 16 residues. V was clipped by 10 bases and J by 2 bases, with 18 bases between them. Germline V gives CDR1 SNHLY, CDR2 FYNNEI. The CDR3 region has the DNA TGTGCCACCACAGGGATTTTCCTCCCTGGGGCCAACGTCCTGACTTTC. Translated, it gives CATTGIFLPGANVLTF.

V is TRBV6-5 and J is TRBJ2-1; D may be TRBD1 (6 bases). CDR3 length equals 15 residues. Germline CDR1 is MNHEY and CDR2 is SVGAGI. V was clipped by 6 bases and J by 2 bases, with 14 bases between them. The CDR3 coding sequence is TGTGCCAGCAGCTCTACAGGGATTCCCTACAATGAGCAGTTCTTC. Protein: CASSSTGIPYNEQFF.

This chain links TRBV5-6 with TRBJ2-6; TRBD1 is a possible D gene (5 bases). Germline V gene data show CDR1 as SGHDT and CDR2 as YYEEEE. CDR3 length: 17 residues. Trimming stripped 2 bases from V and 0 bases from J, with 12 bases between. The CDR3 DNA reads TGTGCCAGCAGCTTACCTGACAGATTCTCTGGGGCCAACGTCCTGACTTTC. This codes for CASSLPDRFSGANVLTF. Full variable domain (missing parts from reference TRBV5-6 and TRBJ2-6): DAGVTQSPTHLIKTRGQQVTLRCSPKSGHDTVSWYQQALGQGPQFIFQYYEEEERQRGNFPDRFSGHQFPNYSSELNVNALLLGDSALYLCASSLPDRFSGANVLTFGAGSRLTVL.